A selection of T cell receptor beta chains follows, all from one sample in a study of early T cells in non-severe SARS-CoV-2 infection. TCRdb ran MiXCR on the 5' RACE reads and lists one entry per CDR3 protein. Found here are 62,000 or so distinct CDR3 sequences, less than 9.5% of them singletons; the top ten hold 13%. Sequenced material: whole blood, taken at baseline. The receptors were gathered from an adult who was a healthcare worker with PCR-confirmed SARS-CoV-2 infection or an uninfected control (not recorded which). Each CDR3 is given with its conserved first and last residue. D genes are given only for firm matches. A row's size may be missing; if present it is once, few, many or a size class.

TRBD1	TRBJ2-1	TRBV28	14	.	TGTGCCATAGACAGGGGCCGATCCTACAATGAGCAGTTCTTC	CAIDRGRSYNEQFF
TRBD1	TRBJ1-2	TRBV5-5	16	few	TGTGCCAGCAGCTTACACAGGGGCGGAATGGGATATGGCTACACCTTC	CASSLHRGGMGYGYTF
.	TRBJ2-5	TRBV5-5	15	.	TGTGCCAGCAGCTTGCCGGAATGGGGGCAAGAGACCCAGTACTTC	CASSLPEWGQETQYF
TRBD1	TRBJ2-7	TRBV10-3	14	few	TGTGCCATCAGTGGAACAGGGGCATCCTACGAGCAGTACTTC	CAISGTGASYEQYF
.	TRBJ2-2	TRBV6-5	12	many	TGTGCCAGCCGCTATGGGACCGGGGAGCTGTTTTTT	CASRYGTGELFF
.	TRBJ1-2	TRBV7-8	14	few	TGTGCCAGCAGCTTAGAGTCAGGGCTCTATGGCTACACCTTC	CASSLESGLYGYTF
TRBD2	TRBJ2-3	TRBV6-6	15	many	TGTGCCAGCAGAGAAAGCGGGAGGGCCCCAGATACGCAGTATTTT	CASRESGRAPDTQYF
.	TRBJ2-7	TRBV6-2/TRBV6-3	14	.	TGTGCCAGCAGTCCCCACCAGGAAAACTACGAGCAGTACTTC	CASSPHQENYEQYF
.	TRBJ2-3	TRBV7-2	13	once	TGTGCCAGCAGCTCGACTTTATGGGATACGCAGTATTTT	CASSSTLWDTQYF
TRBD2	TRBJ2-3	TRBV7-2	15	many	TGTGCCTGCAGCAGGCTAGCGGGAGGCGCAGATACGCAGTATTTT	CACSRLAGGADTQYF
.	TRBJ2-7	TRBV4-2	15	few	TGTGCCAGCAGCCAAGGGGAGGAAGGGTCCTACGAGCAGTACTTC	CASSQGEEGSYEQYF
.	TRBJ2-7	TRBV7-9	13	.	TGCGCCAGCAGCCCCTCCAGGAGTTCCGAGCAGTACTTC	CASSPSRSSEQYF
TRBD2	TRBJ2-1	TRBV3-1	14	few	TGTGCCAGCAGCCGGGGACTAGCGGGAGAGGGGCAGTTCTTC	CASSRGLAGEGQFF
.	TRBJ1-2	TRBV10-1	13	few	TGCGCCAGCAGTGAGTCAGACTACTATGGCTACACCTTC	CASSESDYYGYTF
TRBD1	TRBJ1-1	TRBV4-3	15	.	TGCGCCAGCAGCCAGGGGACAGGGGTCAACACTGAAGCTTTCTTT	CASSQGTGVNTEAFF
.	TRBJ2-5	TRBV20-1	12	many	TGCAGTGCTCTCTTTGCCCAAGAGACCCAGTACTTC	CSALFAQETQYF
.	TRBJ1-4	TRBV4-2	15	many	TGTGCCAGCAGCCAAGATTCGGGCGGAAGCGAAAAACTGTTTTTT	CASSQDSGGSEKLFF
.	TRBJ2-4	TRBV7-2	17	.	TGTGCCAGCAGCTTAGCGCGGGGCGGGAAGGGGAAAAACATTCAGTACTTC	CASSLARGGKGKNIQYF
TRBD2	TRBJ2-7	TRBV5-1	13	few	TGCGCCAGCAGCTCAGGACTAGCGAGGGAGCAGTACTTC	CASSSGLAREQYF
TRBD2	TRBJ2-7	TRBV6-2/TRBV6-3	15	many	TGTGCCAGCAGCCGGGCGGGAGGGCCTCTAGGCGAGCAGTACTTC	CASSRAGGPLGEQYF
TRBD2	TRBJ2-7	TRBV12-5	16	.	TGTGCTAGTGGTTTGGCCTTAGCGGGAGGGCCCCACGAGCAGTACTTC	CASGLALAGGPHEQYF
TRBD2	TRBJ2-1	TRBV11-2	16	many	TGTGCCAGCAGCTTAGTTGCCGGGAGGGCCCTCAATGAGCAGTTCTTC	CASSLVAGRALNEQFF
TRBD1	TRBJ2-7	TRBV7-6	12	many	TGTGCCAGCAGCGACAGGGGGCACGAGCAGTACTTC	CASSDRGHEQYF
.	TRBJ2-5	TRBV11-3	15	.	TGTGCCAGCAGCTTATCCGGACAGTACCAAGAGACCCAGTACTTC	CASSLSGQYQETQYF
.	TRBJ1-5	TRBV27	9	.	TGTGCCAGAAGGAGGCCCCAGCATTTT	CARRRPQHF
TRBD2	TRBJ2-5	TRBV27	14	.	TGTGCCAGCTCCCCTCGGGGGGTCCAAGAGACCCAGTACTTC	CASSPRGVQETQYF
TRBD2	TRBJ2-1	TRBV18	17	many	TGTGCCAGCTCACCCATCCCGGTGGGTAGCGGGAGCGGTGAGCAGTTCTTC	CASSPIPVGSGSGEQFF
TRBD1	TRBJ1-4	TRBV5-1	15	few	TGCGCCAGCAGCGTGGGACAGCTCAGGGGCGAAAAACTGTTTTTT	CASSVGQLRGEKLFF
.	TRBJ2-1	TRBV20-1	13	many	TGCAGTGCTAGAGGGACATTATCCAATGAGCAGTTCTTC	CSARGTLSNEQFF
TRBD1	TRBJ1-1	TRBV5-4	14	many	TGTGCCAGCAGCTTGCAGGGGGCGAACACTGAAGCTTTCTTT	CASSLQGANTEAFF
.	TRBJ2-2	TRBV10-3	16	many	TGTGCCATCAGTGAGGCGGGTCAAAGGAACACCGGAGAGCTGTTTTTT	CAISEAGQRNTGELFF
TRBD2	TRBJ2-3	TRBV7-2	17	.	TGTGCCAGCAGTTCACGGGGACTAGCGGGAGAGGCAGATACGCAGTATTTT	CASSSRGLAGEADTQYF
TRBD2	TRBJ2-7	TRBV7-2	15	.	TGTGCCAGCAGCTTAGCCACGGGAGGCTTCTACGAGCAGTACTTC	CASSLATGGFYEQYF
TRBD2	TRBJ2-5	TRBV11-2	16	few	TGTGCCAGCAGTTTAGGGCTAGCGGCCATCCAAGAGACCCAGTACTTC	CASSLGLAAIQETQYF
.	TRBJ1-1	TRBV29-1	12	.	TGTAGCGCTGTGGGGCTCGGTAGACAAGCTTTCTTT	CSAVGLGRQAFF
.	TRBJ1-2	TRBV19	14	few	TGTGCCAGTAGTGTAGGCGGACCACCCTATGGCTACACCTTC	CASSVGGPPYGYTF
TRBD1	TRBJ2-4	TRBV2	14	many	TGTGCCAGCCGGGACAGGGGTTTGGTGAACATTCAGTACTTC	CASRDRGLVNIQYF
.	TRBJ2-3	TRBV29-1	11	few	TGCAGCGTCGACAACAGGGATACGCAGTATTTT	CSVDNRDTQYF
TRBD2	TRBJ2-1	TRBV6-1	16	few	TGTGCCAGCAGTGAAACAGCGGGAGGGCCAGTGGATGAGCAGTTCTTC	CASSETAGGPVDEQFF
.	TRBJ2-5	TRBV20-1	13	many	TGCAGTGCTAGTGACTCCCCGCAAGAGACCCAGTACTTC	CSASDSPQETQYF
.	TRBJ2-7	TRBV20-1	13	.	TGCAGTGCCTACTCTCTAACGGCCTACGAGCAGTACTTC	CSAYSLTAYEQYF
.	TRBJ2-2	TRBV12-3/TRBV12-4	15	few	TGTGCCAGCAGTCCGTGGGGACAGAACACCGGGGAGCTGTTTTTT	CASSPWGQNTGELFF
.	TRBJ1-1	TRBV12-2	16	.	TGTGCAAGTCGCTTAAAGGGCAACAGGGATAACACTGAAGCTTTCTTT	CASRLKGNRDNTEAFF
.	TRBJ2-6	TRBV3-1	15	.	TGTGCCAGCAGCCGGACGCCATCTGGGGCCAACGTCCTGACTTTC	CASSRTPSGANVLTF
.	TRBJ2-2	TRBV7-2	15	few	TGTGCCAGCAGCTTAAGGAACTCCAACAGCGGGGAGCTGTTTTTT	CASSLRNSNSGELFF
TRBD1	TRBJ2-7	TRBV6-2/TRBV6-3	15	.	TGTGCCAGCAGTGAGTCCGGGACAGGGGGTGAAGAGCAGTACTTC	CASSESGTGGEEQYF
TRBD2	TRBJ2-1	TRBV20-1	14	few	TGCAGTGCTAGAACTAGCGGGAGTGACAATGAGCAGTTCTTC	CSARTSGSDNEQFF
.	TRBJ1-1	TRBV18	13	.	TGTGCCAGCTCACCACCTGGAGCGACTGAAGCTTTCTTT	CASSPPGATEAFF
.	TRBJ2-6	TRBV6-5	17	many	TGTGCCAGCTTCACAACGGGTAGCCGCTCTGGGGCCAACGTCCTGACTTTC	CASFTTGSRSGANVLTF
.	TRBJ1-1	TRBV21-1	17	.	TGTGCCAGCAGCAAAGCTACCTGCCAGGGGATGAACACTGAAGCTTTCTTT	CASSKATCQGMNTEAFF
.	TRBJ1-4	TRBV10-3	14	few	TGTGCCATCAGTGAATCAGGGGTCAGTGAAAAACTGTTTTTT	CAISESGVSEKLFF
TRBD2	TRBJ2-7	TRBV4-3	15	few	TGCGCCAGCAGCCTTGAAGTAGGTCTAGCGGATGAGCAGTACTTC	CASSLEVGLADEQYF